These T cell receptor beta chains were read from a single sample in a study of shared clonotypes between healthy human individuals. Generated by immunoSEQ multiplex PCR, the TCRdb table keeps only in-frame clones and is missing some. The sample includes roughly 1,500,000 clones, approximately 98.5% of them seen just once. The sequenced sample consisted of naive CD4+ T cells sorted from blood. The origin of the receptors is a man aged 25 to 40 in good health. CDR3s leave out the opening cysteine and the closing phenylalanine or tryptophan. The D gene is left open where the match is weak.

j_call | v_call | d_call | cdr3_aa
TRBJ1-5 | TRBV10-3 | - | AISGMRDLGPQH
TRBJ2-2 | TRBV5-1 | - | ASSSDGGDTGELF
TRBJ2-5 | TRBV28 | TRBD2 | ASSPGSGGELSETQY
TRBJ2-5 | TRBV29-1 | - | SVKGGGSGTQY
TRBJ1-5 | TRBV7-2 | TRBD1 | ASSPNDRGRGLSNQPQH
TRBJ2-7 | TRBV7-9 | - | ASSTLLRATYEQY
TRBJ2-7 | TRBV29-1 | TRBD2 | SVVVGAGGITSVSQQY
TRBJ1-4 | TRBV5-1 | - | ASSPGQPNEKLF
TRBJ2-1 | TRBV9 | TRBD2 | ASSVGAGIGNEQF
TRBJ1-2 | TRBV6-5 | - | ASTLRQDPNYGYT
TRBJ2-7 | TRBV7-6 | - | ASSPTDSYEQY
TRBJ2-5 | TRBV25-1 | - | ASSARRETQY
TRBJ2-7 | TRBV11-2 | - | ASSLVGRGYRGEQY
TRBJ2-7 | TRBV6-5 | - | ASSYYVGPSYEQY
TRBJ1-1 | TRBV7-9 | TRBD1 | ASSLGYRGAEAF
TRBJ1-4 | TRBV6-1 | - | ASSWRGSPNEKLF
TRBJ1-3 | TRBV10-3 | - | ATSDGRWNSGNTIY
TRBJ2-7 | TRBV2 | - | ASKLDEQY
TRBJ2-7 | TRBV7-2 | TRBD2 | ASSPSGRVYEQY
TRBJ2-1 | TRBV5-4 | TRBD1 | ASRLGYRGRSYNEQF
TRBJ2-5 | TRBV6-6 | - | ASSRGNQETQY
TRBJ2-5 | TRBV5-4 | TRBD2 | ASSLASGQETQY
TRBJ1-2 | TRBV23-1 | - | ASSQSGRGYGYT
TRBJ1-2 | TRBV2 | - | ASSDLAYT
TRBJ2-7 | TRBV28 | - | ASLTRDTYEQY
TRBJ2-3 | TRBV2 | - | ASRTETDTQY
TRBJ2-1 | TRBV7-2 | - | AVGRPPVSEQF
TRBJ2-2 | TRBV5-1 | - | ASSLGGHTGELF
TRBJ2-1 | TRBV19 | - | ASSQEDNEQF
TRBJ2-5 | TRBV5-4 | TRBD1 | ASSSVGGQGETQY
TRBJ2-5 | TRBV7-8 | - | ASSLGPLETQY
TRBJ1-1 | TRBV7-9 | - | ASSHPGTSAAF
TRBJ1-3 | TRBV18 | - | ASSPIGIGSGNTIY
TRBJ2-1 | TRBV11-2 | TRBD2 | ASSLTSGSHNEQF
TRBJ2-3 | TRBV10-2 | TRBD1 | ASTIPGQGANTQY